This entry concerns a single T cell receptor beta chain. A read error may account for a junction end that differs from germline. CDR3 size: 13 residues. CDR1 and CDR2 (germline): GTSNPN, SVGIG (reference sequence). This record belongs to a study of blood T cell repertoires in COVID-19. Study in general: The origin of the acute and convalescent COVID-19 samples was the United States, Italy and Spain.

Assay used: immunoSEQ multiplex PCR; TCRdb lists only in-frame clones, some missing. The data show 150,000 to 200,000 clones, around 93% seen once. This sequence joins TRBV30 and TRBJ2-5; 7 bases are a match to TRBD2. What was sequenced was peripheral blood. This TCR came from a woman in her forties or fifties with acute or convalescent COVID-19. The CDR3 sequence is CAWSPGLQGTQYF. DNA for the CDR3: TGTGCCTGGAGTCCGGGACTACAAGGGACCCAGTACTTC.